This T cell receptor (beta chain) appears in the sequencing data of a study of Graves' ophthalmopathy and Graves' hyperthyroidism. Findings and limits, study-wide: A 13-signature model separated ophthalmopathy from stable hyperthyroidism, reaching approximately 88% sensitivity and roughly 82% specificity cross-validated. Ophthalmopathy progression was predicted by the model at just over 70% sensitivity and approximately 72% specificity.

Germline V CDR1 and CDR2: SGHKS, YYEKEE (reference sequence). Trimming removed 2 bases at V and 4 bases at J, with 15 bases between. The CDR3 is 15 residues long. Pregnant or lactating patients and those with other autoimmune diseases or uncontrolled infections were excluded. TCR beta CDR3 regions were amplified from RNA transcripts. The first round was an RT-PCR with HTBI primers, and the second round was a multiplex PCR. Using its own MiXCR run on the multiplex PCR reads, TCRdb lists one record per CDR3 protein. This sample has about 1.1 million distinct CDR3 sequences, with about 36% found just once. This clonotype came up a few times. The antigen remains unidentified.

Sequenced input: peripheral blood or thyroid tissue (not recorded which). The rearrangement uses TRBV5-5 and TRBJ1-2, with a possible D match to TRBD1 (6 bases). The TCR comes from an adult man with Graves' hyperthyroidism. Here the CDR3 reads CASSLYTGPIYGYTF. The CDR3 region has the DNA TGTGCCAGCAGCTTATACACAGGGCCCATCTATGGCTACACCTTC.